The 14 T cell receptor beta chains in this list originate from one sample, sequenced in a study of blood T cells in healthy people across ages (dated by TCRdb to the mid-2010s). Library creation used 5' RACE. These reads were obtained on an Illumina HiSeq 2500. The second PCR ran for about 7 to 11 cycles and used a J-beta primer mix along with a sample-barcoded 5' primer. TCRdb handled the public reads itself, with Q25 trimming in fastp and clone calling in MiXCR, and kept productive beta chains. Under each unique CDR3 protein, matching rows form one entry showing the most common genes and DNA. The sample table shows some 760,000 distinct CDR3 sequences, and 25% are seen once. The ten largest account for 9% to 9.5% of the sample. These same records also appear under a second study, on T cells of mothers and their children.

Sequencing was carried out using blood. The receptors originated from a boy younger than 18 in good health.

This chain connects TRBV9 to TRBJ2-7, with D possibly TRBD1 on 6 matching bases. Germline CDR1 SGDLS, CDR2 YYNGEE. Deletions cut 3 bases from V and 2 bases from J, with 15 bases between. This CDR3 has 15 amino acids. CDR3 nucleotide sequence: TGTGCCAGCAGCGGCCAACCAGGGGATCCCTACGAGCAGTACTTC. This sequence encodes CASSGQPGDPYEQYF.

The chain recombines TRBV5-1 with TRBJ1-6; unclear D gene. The CDR3 has 15 residues. V was clipped by 0 bases and J by 7 bases, with 11 bases between them. The germline V gene has CDR1 SGHRS and CDR2 YFSETQ. The CDR3: CASSLATDRNSPLHF. The CDR3 DNA sequence: TGCGCCAGCAGCTTGGCTACAGATCGGAATTCACCCCTCCACTTT. The full variable domain, with the rest looked up from reference TRBV5-1 and TRBJ1-6, is KAGVTQTPRYLIKTRGQQVTLSCSPISGHRSVSWYQQTPGQGLQFLFEYFSETQRNKGNFPGRFSGRQFSNSRSEMNVSTLELGDSALYLCASSLATDRNSPLHFGNGTRLTVT.

The chain carries TRBV24-1 and TRBJ2-1; unclear D gene. This CDR3 has 13 residues. The V gene lost 8 bases and the J gene lost 0 bases, with 7 bases spanning the gap. Looked up from germline, CDR1 is KGHDR and CDR2 is SFDVKD. The CDR3 DNA reads TGTGCCACCACCCCGGTCTCCTACAATGAGCAGTTCTTC. Protein sequence: CATTPVSYNEQFF.

This chain joins TRBV7-2 and TRBJ1-4; D uncertain. CDR1 and CDR2 (germline): SGHTA, FQGNSA. There are 12 residues in the CDR3. V gave up 1 base and J gave up 10 bases, with 7 bases separating them. The CDR3 loop reads CASSLVVGKLFF. CDR3 sequence (DNA): TGTGCCAGCAGCTTAGTGGTCGGAAAACTGTTTTTT. The full variable domain, in which reference TRBV7-2 and TRBJ1-4 provide the parts outside the CDR3, is GAGVSQSPSNKVTEKGKDVELRCDPISGHTALYWYRQSLGQGLEFLIYFQGNSAPDKSGLPSDRFSAERTGGSVSTLTIQRTQQEDSAVYLCASSLVVGKLFFGSGTQLSVL.

The chain uses TRBV3-1 and TRBJ2-1; D not certain. The CDR3 length is 17 residues. CDR1 is LGHDT, CDR2 YNNKEL, per germline (reference sequence). Trimming took off 1 base at V and 0 bases at J, with 13 bases between the two ends. The CDR3 DNA reads as TGTGCCAGCAGCCAAGGGTTAGGATTTAGCTCCTACAATGAGCAGTTCTTC. Its translation is CASSQGLGFSSYNEQFF.

This chain joins TRBV7-6 and TRBJ2-5; 12 bases are a match to TRBD2. Judging by the DNA end, TRBJ2-1 fits better; the J call may be wrong. This CDR3 comprises 16 residues. Germline CDR1 SGHVS, CDR2 FNYEAQ. The CDR3 nucleotides are TGTGCCAGCAGCCGAGGACTAGCGGGGCCCAGCAATGAGCAGTTCTTC. The encoded protein is CASSRGLAGPSNEQFF.

This clonotype was observed a few times. The CDR3 protein is CSGWGRDSYEQYF. In DNA, the CDR3 is TGCAGTGGGTGGGGAAGGGACTCCTACGAGCAGTACTTC. This chain connects TRBV20-1 to TRBJ2-1; no clear D gene. The J call is uncertain, as TRBJ2-7 better fits the DNA end. This CDR3 is 13 amino acids long. Germline V gene data show CDR1 as DFQATT and CDR2 as SNEGSKA (reference sequence).

This clonotype was seen a handful of times. This rearrangement joins TRBV13 to TRBJ2-5, with 7 bases fitting TRBD2. The V and J ends lost 4 bases and 1 base, in that order; junction bases with no gene match: 9. The length of the CDR3 is 16 residues. CDR1 PRHDT and CDR2 FYEKMQ come from the germline V gene (reference sequence). As DNA, the CDR3 is TGTGCCAGCAGCTCCTCCCAATCTAGCGGCCAAGAGACCCAGTACTTC. Its protein product is CASSSSQSSGQETQYF.

The chain employs TRBV19 and TRBJ1-1, with D unresolved. Looked up from germline, CDR1 is LNHDA and CDR2 is SQIVND (reference sequence). V was clipped by 3 bases and J by 0 bases, with 8 bases between them. There are 14 residues in the CDR3. CDR3 protein: CASSMWDMNTEAFF. CDR3 coding DNA: TGTGCCAGTAGTATGTGGGATATGAACACTGAAGCTTTCTTT.

On this clonotype: At one of its ends the junction is not consistent with the germline gene, which may arise from a read error. The CDR3 nucleotides read TGTGGCAGCAGCCAAGGTATAAACACCGGGGAGCTGTTTTTT. It codes for CGSSQGINTGELFF. J is TRBJ2-2 and V is TRBV3-1; D is uncertain. This CDR3 region has 14 residues. Per the germline V gene, CDR1 is LGHDT and CDR2 is YNNKEL (reference sequence).

V gene TRBV28 combines with J gene TRBJ2-7; D not certain. Trimming took off 6 bases at V and 2 bases at J, with 11 bases between the two ends. Germline loops: CDR1 MDHEN, CDR2 SYDVKM. CDR3 length: 13 residues. CDR3 protein: CASRQGFAYEQYF. The CDR3 coding sequence is TGTGCCAGCAGACAAGGGTTCGCCTACGAGCAGTACTTC.

V gene TRBV7-3 combines with J gene TRBJ1-6, with D possibly TRBD1 on 5 matching bases. V lost 1 base to trimming and J lost 6 bases, with 10 bases between them. CDR1 SGHTA and CDR2 FQGTGA come from the germline V gene. The CDR3 sequence is 15 residues long. Here the CDR3 reads CASSLSGALNSPLHF. The CDR3 DNA is TGTGCCAGCAGCTTAAGCGGGGCCCTTAATTCACCCCTCCACTTT. The full variable domain, rest sourced from reference TRBV7-3 and TRBJ1-6, is GAGVSQTPSNKVTEKGKYVELRCDPISGHTALYWYRQSLGQGPEFLIYFQGTGAADDSGLPNDRFFAVRPEGSVSTLKIQRTERGDSAVYLCASSLSGALNSPLHFGNGTRLTVT.

CDR3 DNA sequence: TGTGCCAGCAGCAACGGGATTGGCTACACCTTC. It codes for CASSNGIGYTF. This chain uses TRBV6-5 with TRBJ1-2; the D is unclear. Germline V gene data show CDR1 as MNHEY and CDR2 as SVGAGI. The CDR3 is 11 amino acids. V shed 6 bases and J shed 7 bases, with 9 bases lying between them.

The gene calls are TRBV12-3 or TRBV12-4 and TRBJ2-5; 8 bases are shared with TRBD2. The CDR3 loop spans 15 amino acids. The junction had 5 bases not matched to a gene; V was cut back by 5 bases and J by 0 bases. The CDR3 here is CASSPGGLDQETQYF. The CDR3 nucleotides are TGTGCCAGCAGTCCGGGGGGACTAGACCAAGAGACCCAGTACTTC.